These T cell receptor beta chains were read from a single sample in a study of T-cell memory formation after mild COVID-19. TCRdb ran MiXCR on the 5' RACE reads and lists one entry per CDR3 protein. The profile shows over 500,000 distinct CDR3 sequences, 15% to 20% of them singletons. Sequenced material: PBMCs or a T cell subset sorted from them (not recorded which). The source of these receptors is an adult woman who had mild COVID-19 (a few samples of this study predate the infection). Cell type and time point are not known. Both conserved end residues are part of each CDR3. A D gene is named only where the DNA matches it firmly. Rows may omit the clone size; those that give it use once, few, many or a size class.

>TRBJ2-3|.|TRBV27|few|16
CASSPWTGPGTDTQYF
TGTGCCAGCAGTCCCTGGACTGGGCCGGGCACAGATACGCAGTATTTT
>TRBJ2-3|.|TRBV11-2|few|15
CASSSNRASTDTQYF
TGTGCCAGCAGCTCTAATCGGGCGTCCACAGATACGCAGTATTTT
>TRBJ1-1|.|TRBV20-1|.|14
CSATGGASSTEAFF
TGCAGTGCTACGGGAGGGGCTTCTAGCACTGAAGCTTTCTTT
>TRBJ1-4|.|TRBV11-2|few|15
CASSSLSWGTEKLFF
TGTGCCAGCAGCTCGTTGTCCTGGGGGACCGAAAAACTGTTTTTT
>TRBJ1-1|TRBD1|TRBV5-5|few|13
CASSRAGTAEAFF
TGTGCCAGCAGCCGCGCCGGGACAGCTGAAGCTTTCTTT
>TRBJ2-5|TRBD1|TRBV5-4|many|13
CATLGQDQETQYF
TGTGCCACCCTTGGACAGGACCAAGAGACCCAGTACTTC
>TRBJ2-5|TRBD1|TRBV29-1|.|15
CSVERRGTGKETQYF
TGCAGCGTTGAACGGAGGGGGACAGGGAAAGAGACCCAGTACTTC
>TRBJ2-5|TRBD1|TRBV12-3/TRBV12-4|.|13
CASSPGTGDTPYF
TGTGCCAGCAGTCCCGGGACAGGTGATACTCCGTACTTC
>TRBJ2-7|TRBD2|TRBV6-6|.|19
CASSPIIPPTSGLSYEQYF
TGTGCCAGCAGCCCGATAATACCCCCGACTAGCGGGCTTTCCTACGAGCAGTACTTC
>TRBJ2-7|TRBD2|TRBV11-3|.|14
CASSSGGGHYEQYF
TGTGCCAGCAGCTCGGGAGGGGGGCACTACGAGCAGTACTTC
>TRBJ2-7|.|TRBV18|once|15
CASSPPQTGIYEQYF
TGTGCCAGCTCACCACCTCAGACAGGCATCTACGAGCAGTACTTC
>TRBJ2-7|.|TRBV20-1|.|15
CSARQKFPGDYEQYF
TGCAGTGCTAGACAGAAATTCCCGGGGGATTACGAGCAGTACTTC
>TRBJ2-1|TRBD2|TRBV20-1|.|15
CSAIGTSWRDNEQFF
TGCAGTGCTATCGGGACTAGCTGGAGGGACAATGAGCAGTTCTTC
>TRBJ2-1|.|TRBV12-3/TRBV12-4|few|11
CASSLGTEQFF
TGTGCCAGCAGCTTAGGGACAGAGCAGTTCTTC
>TRBJ1-3|.|TRBV18|many|14
CASSPGPSGNTIYF
TGTGCCAGCTCACCCGGGCCCTCTGGAAACACCATATATTTT
>TRBJ2-5|.|TRBV7-8|few|16
CASSQDTRLGQETQYF
TGTGCCAGCAGCCAAGACACAAGACTAGGGCAGGAGACCCAGTACTTC
>TRBJ1-5|.|TRBV5-1|few|15
CASSLDGEGHQPQHF
TGCGCCAGCAGCTTGGACGGGGAAGGTCATCAGCCCCAGCATTTT
>TRBJ1-2|.|TRBV27|few|13
CASSLKLSYGYTF
TGTGCCAGCAGTTTAAAGCTATCCTATGGCTACACCTTC
>TRBJ2-1|.|TRBV20-1|few|18
CSARGSPGVVARPNEQFF
TGCAGTGCTAGAGGCTCCCCCGGCGTGGTAGCGAGGCCCAATGAGCAGTTCTTC
>TRBJ2-1|TRBD1|TRBV7-8|few|14
CASSSGTGVNEQFF
TGTGCCAGCAGCTCGGGGACAGGGGTGAATGAGCAGTTCTTC